A single sample is the source of the 5 T cell receptor beta chains below, sequenced in a study of regulatory T cells in long-lasting Graves disease. Time point reported: newly diagnosed GD, antithyroid drugs for less than 3 months. From RNA extracted from PBMCs, the TCR library was made. CDR3-region Arm-PCR and iRepertoire HTBI primers produced the TCR beta libraries. One entry per CDR3 protein, called by TCRdb with MiXCR from the multiplex PCR reads. Among about 240,000 distinct CDR3 sequences listed, roughly 21% were seen once. The sequencing here drew on peripheral blood mononuclear cells (PBMCs), taken at new diagnosis, from a patient treated with antithyroid drugs. The source is a female donor with Graves disease.

A note on this clonotype: This may be a read error: a much more frequent sequence differs by one nucleotide. This chain uses TRBV27 with TRBJ2-7; D may be TRBD2 (6 bases). Trimming cost V 6 bases and J 5 bases, with 14 bases left between them. This CDR3 spans 13 amino acids. Germline V CDR1 and CDR2: MNHEY, SMNVEV (reference sequence). The CDR3 sequence: CASSPGVSHEQYF. For the CDR3, the DNA is TGTGCCAGCAGCCCGGGAGTTTCCCACGAGCAGTACTTC.

The V gene is TRBV28, the J gene TRBJ2-1; 11 nucleotides align to TRBD2. Germline V gene sequence: CDR1 MDHEN, CDR2 SYDVKM. V shed 7 bases, J shed 9 bases, and the junction held 11 bases outside the gene matches. The CDR3 extends over 15 amino acids. The CDR3 here is CASIQTSGVSGEQFF. CDR3 nucleotide sequence: TGTGCCAGCATTCAGACTAGCGGGGTTTCTGGTGAGCAGTTCTTC.

This clonotype has at least ten counts. DNA for the CDR3: TGCGCCAGCAGCCTTCGGAAGGGCACTGAAGCTTTCTTT. It translates to CASSLRKGTEAFF. This rearrangement joins TRBV5-1 to TRBJ1-1, with D hard to call. The length of the CDR3 is 13 residues. With 4 bases removed from V and 4 bases from J, the gap between germline ends came to 11 bases. Germline V gene sequence: CDR1 SGHRS, CDR2 YFSETQ.

This clonotype was detected ten times or more. The chain employs TRBV5-8 and TRBJ2-1, with a tentative D call TRBD2 (6 bases). Trimming removed 3 bases at V and 4 bases at J, with 17 bases between. The CDR3 has 16 amino acids. CDR1 is SGHTS and CDR2 is YDEGEE in the germline V gene. CDR3 bases: TGTGCCAGCAGCTCACTAGAGCGGGCCTTTTACAATGAGCAGTTCTTC. Translated, it gives CASSSLERAFYNEQFF.

At least ten counts were recorded for this clonotype. The chain has TRBV18 and TRBJ2-5, with D perhaps assigned TRBD1 or TRBD2 (5 bases each). The CDR3 consists of 13 residues. The germline CDR1 and CDR2 sequences are KGHSH and LQKENI. V was trimmed by 4 bases and J by 5 bases, leaving 11 bases between them. CDR3 coding DNA: TGTGCCAGCTCACGGACGAGGGGTGAGACCCAGTACTTC. Translated, it gives CASSRTRGETQYF.